This T cell receptor (beta chain) was sequenced during a study of T cells in Graves' hyperthyroidism and ophthalmopathy. RNA transcripts gave rise to amplified TCR beta CDR3 regions. When the TCR CDR3 underwent first-round RT-PCR, the HTBI primer set was used. TCRdb re-derived calls from the multiplex PCR reads in MiXCR, one entry per CDR3 protein. The sample yields some 530,000 distinct CDR3 sequences, roughly 22% seen once. This clonotype was seen ten or more times. Trimming stripped 0 bases from V and 3 bases from J, with 9 bases between. The CDR3 runs 15 residues. Germline V gene lookup returns CDR1 SGHAT and CDR2 FQNNGV. Patients with ophthalmopathy all had a Clinical Activity Score of at least 3, a NOSPECS grade of at least 4 and duration under 3 months. The authors obtained PBMCs from 10 ml of fresh peripheral blood.

Source material: blood. The gene calls are TRBV11-2 and TRBJ2-1; D might be TRBD2 (5 bases). This clonotype was obtained from a woman between 65 and 79 years old with Graves' ophthalmopathy. The CDR3 here is CASSLDRGSYNEQFF. DNA for the CDR3: TGTGCCAGCAGCTTAGATCGAGGGAGCTACAATGAGCAGTTCTTC. The full variable domain, in which reference TRBV11-2 and TRBJ2-1 provide the parts outside the CDR3, is EAGVAQSPRYKIIEKRQSVAFWCNPISGHATLYWYQQILGQGPKLLIQFQNNGVVDDSQLPKDRFSAERLKGVDSTLKIQPAKLEDSAVYLCASSLDRGSYNEQFFGPGTRLTVL.